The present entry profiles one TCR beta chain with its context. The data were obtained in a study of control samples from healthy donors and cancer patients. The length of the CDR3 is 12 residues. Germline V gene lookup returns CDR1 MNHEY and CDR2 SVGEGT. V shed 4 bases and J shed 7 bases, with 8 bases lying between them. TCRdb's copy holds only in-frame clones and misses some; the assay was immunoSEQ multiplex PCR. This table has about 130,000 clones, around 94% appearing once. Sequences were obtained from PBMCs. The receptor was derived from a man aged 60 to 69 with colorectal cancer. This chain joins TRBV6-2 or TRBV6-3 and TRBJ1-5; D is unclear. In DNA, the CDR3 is TGTGCCAGCAGTTTGGTAGGACAGCCCCAGCATTTT. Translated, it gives CASSLVGQPQHF.